The rows below give T cell receptor beta chains drawn from one sample of a study of blood T cell repertoires in COVID-19. Measured with immunoSEQ multiplex PCR; TCRdb has only the in-frame clones, and not every one. The data contain around 54,000 clones, roughly 87% of them seen just once; the ten biggest clones take up around 3.1%. Sequenced material: peripheral blood. The receptors shown here come from a human donor in a cohort sampled during active COVID-19. The CDR3 runs from the conserved cysteine through the conserved F or W. The order of the fields is clone size, V gene, D gene, CDR3 length, J gene, CDR3 protein, CDR3 DNA. A D gene is named only where the DNA matches it firmly. The size entry is marked missing in some rows and otherwise reads once, few, many or a size class.

>NA|TRBV25-1|TRBD1|16|TRBJ2-7
CASSGSSGQGSYEQYF
TGTGCCAGCAGTGGAAGTTCGGGACAGGGGTCCTACGAGCAGTACTTC
>NA|TRBV10-1|TRBD1|14|TRBJ1-5
CASSGTGGNQPQHF
TGCGCCAGCTCCGGGACAGGGGGGAATCAGCCCCAGCATTTT
>NA|TRBV5-4|NA|15|TRBJ1-1
CASSSPTGSNTEAFF
TGTGCCAGCAGCTCCCCGACAGGCAGCAACACTGAAGCTTTCTTT
>NA|TRBV7-9|NA|13|TRBJ1-2
CASSQTVNYGYTF
TGTGCCAGCAGCCAAACAGTGAACTATGGCTACACCTTC
>once|TRBV24-1|NA|13|TRBJ2-3
CATSDPVTDTQYF
TGTGCCACCAGTGACCCGGTCACAGATACGCAGTATTTT
>once|TRBV11-3|TRBD1|14|TRBJ1-1
CASSAGTENTEAFF
TGTGCCAGCAGCGCCGGGACAGAGAACACTGAAGCTTTCTTT
>NA|TRBV6-5|TRBD2|15|TRBJ2-7
CASSYPASGRGEQYF
TGTGCCAGCAGTTACCCCGCTAGCGGGAGAGGTGAGCAGTACTTC
>NA|TRBV6-2/TRBV6-3|NA|13|TRBJ2-1
CASSLRTVYEQFF
TGTGCCAGCAGTTTACGGACAGTATACGAGCAGTTCTTC
>NA|TRBV2|TRBD2|16|TRBJ2-1
CASRTSGRNGHNEQFF
TGTGCCAGCAGGACTAGCGGGAGAAATGGTCACAATGAGCAGTTCTTC
>NA|TRBV25-1|TRBD2|12|TRBJ2-7
CASSGGLYEQYF
TGTGCCAGCAGTGGGGGACTATATGAGCAGTACTTC
>NA|TRBV28|TRBD1|17|TRBJ1-5
CASSPGQGWDSNQPQHF
TGTGCCAGCAGTCCTGGACAGGGGTGGGATAGCAATCAGCCCCAGCATTTT
>few|TRBV5-6|NA|12|TRBJ1-1
CASSIRGLAAFF
TGTGCCAGCAGTATCAGGGGTTTGGCAGCTTTCTTT
>NA|TRBV15|TRBD1|16|TRBJ1-5
CATSSERQGVNQPQHF
TGTGCCACCAGCTCTGAGAGACAGGGGGTTAATCAGCCCCAGCATTTT
>NA|TRBV28|TRBD2|16|TRBJ2-2
CASSLAGGVDIGELFF
TGTGCCAGCAGTCTGGCGGGGGGCGTAGATATCGGGGAGCTGTTTTTT
>few|TRBV2|TRBD2|15|TRBJ2-7
CASSASGASSYEQYF
TGTGCCAGCAGTGCTAGCGGAGCTAGCTCCTACGAGCAGTACTTC
>NA|TRBV6-5|TRBD2|15|TRBJ2-1
CASSVLGLVVNEQFF
TGTGCCAGCAGCGTATTGGGACTAGTAGTCAATGAGCAGTTCTTC
>NA|TRBV9|NA|16|TRBJ2-1
CASSVGVSVPYNEQFF
TGTGCCAGCAGCGTAGGGGTAAGCGTCCCCTACAATGAGCAGTTCTTC
>few|TRBV30|NA|12|TRBJ1-2
CAWSTGFYGYTF
TGTGCCTGGAGCACAGGGTTCTATGGCTACACCTTC
>NA|TRBV5-1|TRBD2|16|TRBJ2-3
CASSLPGLAGADTQYF
TGCGCCAGCAGCTTGCCGGGACTAGCGGGAGCAGATACGCAGTATTTT
>NA|TRBV9|TRBD2|15|TRBJ2-3
CASSVGLAVLDTQYF
TGTGCCAGCAGCGTGGGGCTAGCGGTTTTAGATACGCAGTATTTT
>NA|TRBV7-8|NA|15|TRBJ2-1
CASSLDAANYNEQFF
TGTGCCAGCAGCTTAGATGCTGCTAACTACAATGAGCAGTTCTTC
>NA|TRBV2|NA|12|TRBJ2-7
CASSEGVPGQYF
TGTGCCAGCAGTGAAGGGGTACCGGGGCAGTACTTC
>NA|TRBV27|NA|18|TRBJ1-4
CASSLSGQGMVTNEKLFF
TGTGCCAGCAGTTTATCGGGCCAGGGGATGGTCACTAATGAAAAACTGTTTTTT
>NA|TRBV24-1|TRBD1|15|TRBJ2-7
CATSDPGTGEYEQYF
TGTGCCACCAGTGACCCAGGGACAGGGGAGTACGAGCAGTACTTC
>NA|TRBV27|NA|13|TRBJ2-1
CASSLRLVGEQFF
TGTGCCAGCAGTTTAAGGCTAGTCGGTGAGCAGTTCTTC
>NA|TRBV27|NA|13|TRBJ2-7
CASSLASSYEQYF
TGTGCCAGCAGTTTAGCTAGCTCGTACGAGCAGTACTTC